This T cell receptor beta chain was retrieved from a study of cytomegalovirus exposure and HLA in healthy donors. General study findings and limits: In vitro assays verified that three CMV-associated chains recognized CMV antigens specifically. A subsequent analysis found that TCR clusters from the first cohort also tended to co-occur in the 90 to 150 validation repertoires, with about 93% of cluster scores above 0. The listing of roughly 160 TCR beta chains classed them as cytomegalovirus-associated.

Here immunoSEQ multiplex PCR was the method, and the copy in TCRdb shows in-frame clones only, minus some. The table shows approximately 120,000 clones, with about 90% occurring only once. As regards this clone: Its specificity is unknown.

This TCR came from a woman aged 18-29 years in good health and CMV-seronegative. Sequencing was carried out using PBMCs.

The CDR3 protein is CASSEAWGGSYEQYF. Written as DNA, the CDR3 is TGTGCCAGCAGTGAAGCCTGGGGGGGCTCTTACGAGCAGTACTTC. This chain joins TRBV6-1 and TRBJ2-7; tentatively, D is TRBD2 (7 bases). Trimming shortened V by 0 bases and J by 4 bases, and 13 bases separated the two germline ends. The CDR3 loop spans 15 amino acids. The germline CDR1 and CDR2 sequences are MNHNS and SASEGT.